The subject of this entry is one T cell receptor (beta chain). The target antigen is unknown. The data originate from a study of T-cell memory formation after mild COVID-19. Regarding the study as a whole: From day 15 to 85, contracting clones were balanced between CD4 and CD8, whereas later expanders leaned toward CD4+.

TCRdb analysed the 5' RACE reads with MiXCR anew, one entry per CDR3 protein. The profile shows around 450,000 distinct CDR3 sequences, around 24% of them singletons. Germline V CDR1 and CDR2: MNHNY, SVGAGI (reference sequence). CDR3 length equals 16 residues. Trimming removed 2 bases from V and 1 base from J; junction bases left unmatched: 0. Material for sequencing was PBMCs or a T cell subset sorted from them (not recorded which). The receptor's source is an adult woman who had mild COVID-19 (a few samples of this study predate the infection). Cell type and time point are not known. V and J are TRBV6-6 and TRBJ2-5; TRBD2 matches 14 bases. The CDR3 here is CASSYGTSGGQETQYF. DNA for the CDR3: TGTGCCAGCAGTTACGGGACTAGCGGGGGCCAAGAGACCCAGTACTTC.